Following are 5 T cell receptor beta chains from one sample sequenced in a study of identical twins. TCRdb processed the 5' RACE reads anew with MiXCR; each CDR3 protein has one entry. Found here are hundreds of thousands of distinct CDR3 sequences, approximately 6.1% of them singletons; the top ten hold roughly 1.8%. The sample consisted of naive T cells sorted from blood. These receptors came from a man aged 18 to 30 in good health.

This clonotype was observed a handful of times. V is TRBV24-1 and J is TRBJ2-7; no firm D call. The CDR3 consists of 14 residues. Germline loops: CDR1 KGHDR, CDR2 SFDVKD. The V end lost 9 bases, the J end lost 6 bases, and 20 bases lay between the germline ends. CDR3 DNA sequence: TGTGCCACCTCTGATATAGGAATTTCGGCCGAGCAGTACTTC. It is translated as CATSDIGISAEQYF.

In this sample, this clonotype turned up a few times. The chain employs TRBV3-1 and TRBJ2-3; TRBD2 agrees at 12 bases. Germline-derived CDR1 and CDR2 are LGHDT and YNNKEL (reference sequence). This CDR3 has 16 residues. Trimming took 3 bases from V and 2 from J; bases not matched to a gene: 3. The CDR3 loop reads CASSQASGRATDTQYF. CDR3 nucleotides: TGTGCCAGCAGCCAGGCTAGCGGGAGGGCCACAGATACGCAGTATTTT.

This clonotype was picked up many times. This rearrangement joins TRBV6-2 or TRBV6-3 to TRBJ2-2; D might be TRBD1 (6 bases). Germline V gene lookup returns CDR1 MNHEY and CDR2 SVGEGT. This CDR3 comprises 15 residues. V lost 11 bases to trimming and J lost 6 bases, with 22 bases between them. The CDR3 DNA follows: TGTGCCGGTTCGCCAGGGGCCGTTGGAGCCGGGGAGCTGTTTTTT. Translating gives CAGSPGAVGAGELFF.

This clonotype was seen ten or more times. This rearrangement joins TRBV20-1 to TRBJ2-5; 8 nucleotides agree with TRBD2. Per germline, CDR1 DFQATT and CDR2 SNEGSKA (reference sequence). Trimming took 6 bases from V and 1 from J; bases not matched to a gene: 7. This CDR3 comprises 14 residues. CDR3 loop: CSATGGPVQETQYF. DNA for the CDR3: TGCAGTGCGACGGGAGGGCCCGTCCAAGAGACCCAGTACTTC.

This clonotype was counted many times. The CDR3 DNA follows: TGTGCCAGCACTTCGGGCGTTAGCAGCTCCTATAATTCACCCCTCCACTTT. Its translation is CASTSGVSSSYNSPLHF. The chain uses TRBV12-3 or TRBV12-4 and TRBJ1-6; unclear D gene. CDR3 length: 17 amino acids. The V and J ends lost 7 bases and 0 bases respectively, with 16 bases between them.